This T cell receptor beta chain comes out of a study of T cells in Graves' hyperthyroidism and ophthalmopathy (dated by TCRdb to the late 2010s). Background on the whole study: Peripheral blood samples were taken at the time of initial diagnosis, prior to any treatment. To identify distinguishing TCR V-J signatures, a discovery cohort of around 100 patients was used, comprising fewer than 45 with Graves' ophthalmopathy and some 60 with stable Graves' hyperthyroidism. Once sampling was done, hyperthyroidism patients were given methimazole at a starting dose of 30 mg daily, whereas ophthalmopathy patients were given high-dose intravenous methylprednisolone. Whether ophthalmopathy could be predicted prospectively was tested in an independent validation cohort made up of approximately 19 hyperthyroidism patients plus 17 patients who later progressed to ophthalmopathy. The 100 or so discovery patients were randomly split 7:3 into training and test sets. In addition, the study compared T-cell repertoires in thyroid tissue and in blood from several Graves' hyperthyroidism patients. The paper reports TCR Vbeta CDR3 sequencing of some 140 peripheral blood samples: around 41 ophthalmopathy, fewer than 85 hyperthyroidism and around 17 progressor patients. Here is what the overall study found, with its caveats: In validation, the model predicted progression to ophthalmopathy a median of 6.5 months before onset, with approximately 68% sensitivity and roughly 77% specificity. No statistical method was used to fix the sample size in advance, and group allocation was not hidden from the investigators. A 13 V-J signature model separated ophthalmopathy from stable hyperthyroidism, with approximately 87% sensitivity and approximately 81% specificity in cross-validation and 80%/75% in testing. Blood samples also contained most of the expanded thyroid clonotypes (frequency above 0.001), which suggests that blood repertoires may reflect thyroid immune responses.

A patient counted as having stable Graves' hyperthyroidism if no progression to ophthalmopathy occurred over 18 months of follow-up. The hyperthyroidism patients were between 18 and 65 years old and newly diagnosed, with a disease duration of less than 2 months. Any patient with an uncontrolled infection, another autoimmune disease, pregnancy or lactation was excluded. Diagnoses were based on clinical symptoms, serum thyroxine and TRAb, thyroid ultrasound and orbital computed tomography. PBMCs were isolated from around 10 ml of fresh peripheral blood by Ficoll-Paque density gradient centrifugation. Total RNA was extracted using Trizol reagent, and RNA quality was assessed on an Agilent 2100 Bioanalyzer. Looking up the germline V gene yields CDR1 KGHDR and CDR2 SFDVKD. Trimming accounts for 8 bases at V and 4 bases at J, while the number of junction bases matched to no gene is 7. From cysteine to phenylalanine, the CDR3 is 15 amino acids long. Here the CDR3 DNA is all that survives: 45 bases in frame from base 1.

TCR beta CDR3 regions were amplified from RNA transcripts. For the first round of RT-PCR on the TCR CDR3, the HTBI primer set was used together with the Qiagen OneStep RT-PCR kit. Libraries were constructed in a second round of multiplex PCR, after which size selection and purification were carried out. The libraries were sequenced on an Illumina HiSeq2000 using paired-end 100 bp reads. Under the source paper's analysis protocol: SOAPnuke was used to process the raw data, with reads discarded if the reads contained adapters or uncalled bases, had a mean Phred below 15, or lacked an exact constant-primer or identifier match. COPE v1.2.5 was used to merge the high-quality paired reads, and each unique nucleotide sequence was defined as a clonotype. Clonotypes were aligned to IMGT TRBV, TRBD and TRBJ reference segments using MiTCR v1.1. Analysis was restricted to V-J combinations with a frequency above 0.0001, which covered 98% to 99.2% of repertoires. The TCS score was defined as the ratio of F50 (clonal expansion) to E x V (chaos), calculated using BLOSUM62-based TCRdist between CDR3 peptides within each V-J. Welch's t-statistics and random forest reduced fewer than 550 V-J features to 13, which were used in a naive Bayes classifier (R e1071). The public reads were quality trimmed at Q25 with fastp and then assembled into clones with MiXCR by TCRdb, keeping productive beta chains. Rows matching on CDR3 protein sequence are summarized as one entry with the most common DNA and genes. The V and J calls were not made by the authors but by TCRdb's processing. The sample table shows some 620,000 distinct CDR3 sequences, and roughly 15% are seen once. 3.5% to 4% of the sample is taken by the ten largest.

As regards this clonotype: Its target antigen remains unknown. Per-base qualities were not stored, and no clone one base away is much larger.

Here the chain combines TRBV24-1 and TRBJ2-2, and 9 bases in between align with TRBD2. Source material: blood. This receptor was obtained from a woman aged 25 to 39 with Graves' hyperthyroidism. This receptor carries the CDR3 CATNWTSAGTGELFF. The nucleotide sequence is TGTGCCACCAACTGGACTAGCGCGGGCACCGGGGAGCTGTTTTTT.